This T cell receptor (beta chain) came from a study of blood T cell repertoires in COVID-19. Repertoires were generated with immunoSEQ multiplex PCR, while TCRdb's copy carries only in-frame clones and drops some. The table records some 250,000 clones, under 90% of them present only once. Germline CDR1 is LNHDA and CDR2 is SQIVND (reference sequence). The CDR3 totals 14 residues. Trimming removed 6 bases from V and 8 bases from J; junction bases left unmatched: 9. The specimen was PBMCs or T cells enriched from blood (not recorded which). The chain combines TRBV19 with TRBJ1-4, with 7 bases fitting TRBD1. The origin of this receptor is a woman aged 30 to 39 with acute COVID-19. CDR3 DNA: TGTGCCAGTAGCACCAGGGGGATTCGGGAAAAACTGTTTTTT. Translated, it gives CASSTRGIREKLFF.